The rows below give T cell receptor beta chains drawn from one sample of a study of blood T cell repertoires in COVID-19. Assay: immunoSEQ multiplex PCR; the TCRdb copy retains only in-frame clones and omits some. The repertoire includes approximately 52,000 clones, under 90% of them detected once, and 10% to 15% sits in the top ten. Sequencing used peripheral blood. These receptors originate from a woman older than 75 with acute or convalescent COVID-19. CDR3s include the opening cysteine and the closing phenylalanine or tryptophan. The order of the fields is V gene, clone size, D gene, J gene, CDR3 DNA, CDR3 protein. A D gene is named only where the DNA matches it firmly. Clone size is not always given. Where it is, it says once, few, many or a class for expanded clones.

V gene: TRBV19; clone size: NA; D gene: NA; J gene: TRBJ1-1; CDR3 DNA: TGTGCCAGTAGTATCACGCGGCTCGTGGACACTGAAGCTTTCTTT; CDR3 protein: CASSITRLVDTEAFF
V gene: TRBV2; clone size: few; D gene: TRBD1; J gene: TRBJ1-5; CDR3 DNA: TGTGCCAGCACAGGGACAGGGGTGCAGCCCCAGCATTTT; CDR3 protein: CASTGTGVQPQHF
V gene: TRBV30; clone size: NA; D gene: TRBD1; J gene: TRBJ2-7; CDR3 DNA: TGTGCCTGGAGGACCACAGGGGGCTCCGAGCAGTACTTC; CDR3 protein: CAWRTTGGSEQYF
V gene: TRBV7-7; clone size: NA; D gene: NA; J gene: TRBJ1-5; CDR3 DNA: TGTGCCAGCAGCCCAGGTATTGATCAGCCCCAGCATTTT; CDR3 protein: CASSPGIDQPQHF
V gene: TRBV27; clone size: few; D gene: TRBD1; J gene: TRBJ2-7; CDR3 DNA: TGTGCCAGCAGTTTCCTCCCCCGGGACAGGTACGAGCAGTACTTC; CDR3 protein: CASSFLPRDRYEQYF
V gene: TRBV2; clone size: NA; D gene: TRBD1; J gene: TRBJ2-7; CDR3 DNA: TGTGCCACCGGACAGGGCCCCTACGAGCAGTACTTC; CDR3 protein: CATGQGPYEQYF
V gene: TRBV12-3/TRBV12-4; clone size: NA; D gene: NA; J gene: TRBJ2-5; CDR3 DNA: TGTGCCAGCAGTTTTGAGAGGCGGGAGACCCAGTACTTC; CDR3 protein: CASSFERRETQYF
V gene: TRBV4-2; clone size: NA; D gene: NA; J gene: TRBJ2-7; CDR3 DNA: TGTGCCAGCAGCCAAGATCGCGGATCCTACGAGCAGTACTTC; CDR3 protein: CASSQDRGSYEQYF
V gene: TRBV5-1; clone size: NA; D gene: TRBD2; J gene: TRBJ2-5; CDR3 DNA: TGCGCCAGCAGCTTTGCGGGACTAGCCGGAGAGACCCAGTACTTC; CDR3 protein: CASSFAGLAGETQYF
V gene: TRBV7-9; clone size: NA; D gene: NA; J gene: TRBJ2-1; CDR3 DNA: TGTGCCAGCAGCTTATCGTCTATGAACAATGAGCAGTTCTTC; CDR3 protein: CASSLSSMNNEQFF
V gene: TRBV12-2; clone size: NA; D gene: NA; J gene: TRBJ2-7; CDR3 DNA: TGTGCAAGTCGCTTAAAAGCTAAGATCTCCTACGAGCAGTACTTC; CDR3 protein: CASRLKAKISYEQYF
V gene: TRBV3-1/TRBV3-2; clone size: NA; D gene: NA; J gene: TRBJ1-1; CDR3 DNA: TGTGCCAGCAGCCCCCAGGCATACACTGAAGCTTTCTTT; CDR3 protein: CASSPQAYTEAFF
V gene: TRBV6-6; clone size: NA; D gene: NA; J gene: TRBJ1-1; CDR3 DNA: TGTGCCAGCAGTAACTGGGGGGGGGAGGCTGAAGCTTTCTTT; CDR3 protein: CASSNWGGEAEAFF
V gene: TRBV2; clone size: NA; D gene: NA; J gene: TRBJ1-2; CDR3 DNA: TGTGCCAGCAGTGAATTTGGACAGTTCTATGGCTACACCTTC; CDR3 protein: CASSEFGQFYGYTF
V gene: TRBV5-4; clone size: few; D gene: TRBD1; J gene: TRBJ1-1; CDR3 DNA: TGTGCCAGCAGCACCGGCGGGACAGGGGTCCAGACTATGAACACTGAAGCTTTCTTT; CDR3 protein: CASSTGGTGVQTMNTEAFF
V gene: TRBV11-2; clone size: NA; D gene: TRBD2; J gene: TRBJ2-3; CDR3 DNA: TGTGCCAGCAGCCCTCTCGGAGCGGGGGACCTTTCGCCAGATACGCAGTATTTT; CDR3 protein: CASSPLGAGDLSPDTQYF
V gene: TRBV18; clone size: NA; D gene: TRBD1; J gene: TRBJ2-5; CDR3 DNA: TGTGCCAGCTCACCCAGGACAGGGGGTCAAGAGACCCAGTACTTC; CDR3 protein: CASSPRTGGQETQYF
V gene: TRBV3-1/TRBV3-2; clone size: NA; D gene: NA; J gene: TRBJ1-2; CDR3 DNA: TGTGCCAGCAGCCAAGGCGGAAGCTCTGGCTACACCTTC; CDR3 protein: CASSQGGSSGYTF
V gene: TRBV5-8; clone size: NA; D gene: NA; J gene: TRBJ1-5; CDR3 DNA: TGTGCCAGCGTAGGGGTACAGGGAGTCAATCAGCCCCAGCATTTT; CDR3 protein: CASVGVQGVNQPQHF
V gene: TRBV3-1/TRBV3-2; clone size: once; D gene: NA; J gene: TRBJ1-4; CDR3 DNA: TGTGCCAGCAGCCGGCGGACCAGCGGGGCAAATGAAAAACTGTTTTTT; CDR3 protein: CASSRRTSGANEKLFF
V gene: TRBV6-2/TRBV6-3; clone size: NA; D gene: TRBD1; J gene: TRBJ2-7; CDR3 DNA: TGTGCCAGCAGCCCGGGGGGACAGGGGGTATACGAGCAGTACTTC; CDR3 protein: CASSPGGQGVYEQYF
V gene: TRBV10-3; clone size: NA; D gene: TRBD1; J gene: TRBJ1-2; CDR3 DNA: TGTGCCATCGCCGGGACAGGGATCCCATTCGGCTACACCTTC; CDR3 protein: CAIAGTGIPFGYTF
V gene: TRBV7-3; clone size: few; D gene: TRBD1; J gene: TRBJ1-1; CDR3 DNA: TGTGCCAGCAGCCTCGACAGGGGTCGGACTGAAGCTTTCTTT; CDR3 protein: CASSLDRGRTEAFF
V gene: TRBV15; clone size: NA; D gene: TRBD1; J gene: TRBJ2-1; CDR3 DNA: TGTGCCACCAGCCGCCCCCGGACAGGGGCCCAGAATGAGCAGTTCTTC; CDR3 protein: CATSRPRTGAQNEQFF
V gene: TRBV5-1; clone size: NA; D gene: TRBD1; J gene: TRBJ2-6; CDR3 DNA: TGCGCCAGCAGCTTTGCAGGGGGCGCGTCTGGGGCCAACGTCCTGACTTTC; CDR3 protein: CASSFAGGASGANVLTF
V gene: TRBV18; clone size: NA; D gene: NA; J gene: TRBJ1-1; CDR3 DNA: TGTGCCAGCTCACCTCTCGGGGATGTGGTCACTGAAGCTTTCTTT; CDR3 protein: CASSPLGDVVTEAFF
V gene: TRBV9; clone size: NA; D gene: NA; J gene: TRBJ1-1; CDR3 DNA: TGTGCCAGCAGCGTAGAGGAGCGGAGAGCGGAAGCTTTCTTT; CDR3 protein: CASSVEERRAEAFF
V gene: TRBV11-3; clone size: NA; D gene: NA; J gene: TRBJ2-3; CDR3 DNA: TGTGCCAGCAGCTTAGATCTAACAGGGACGCAGTATTTT; CDR3 protein: CASSLDLTGTQYF
V gene: TRBV12-3/TRBV12-4; clone size: few; D gene: NA; J gene: TRBJ1-1; CDR3 DNA: TGTGCCAGCAGTTTTAGGAACACTGAAGCTTTCTTT; CDR3 protein: CASSFRNTEAFF
V gene: TRBV5-1; clone size: NA; D gene: NA; J gene: TRBJ2-7; CDR3 DNA: TGCGCCAGCAGCTTGAGCACCTCCTACGAGCAGTACTTC; CDR3 protein: CASSLSTSYEQYF
V gene: TRBV18; clone size: NA; D gene: NA; J gene: TRBJ2-7; CDR3 DNA: TGTGCCAGCTCACCAGGCACCTACGAGCAGTACTTC; CDR3 protein: CASSPGTYEQYF
V gene: TRBV5-6; clone size: NA; D gene: TRBD1; J gene: TRBJ2-1; CDR3 DNA: TGTGCCAGCAGCTTGGGGACAGGGTCCTACAATGAGCAGTTCTTC; CDR3 protein: CASSLGTGSYNEQFF
V gene: TRBV3-1/TRBV3-2; clone size: NA; D gene: NA; J gene: TRBJ2-3; CDR3 DNA: TGTGCCAGCAGCCAAGGATCGGGGACTGCGACAGATACGCAGTATTTT; CDR3 protein: CASSQGSGTATDTQYF
V gene: TRBV6-5; clone size: NA; D gene: NA; J gene: TRBJ1-4; CDR3 DNA: TGTGCCAGCAGACCGGCCACGCGGGATGAAAAACTGTTTTTT; CDR3 protein: CASRPATRDEKLFF
V gene: TRBV2; clone size: NA; D gene: NA; J gene: TRBJ1-5; CDR3 DNA: TGTGCCAGCAGCCCACAGGGAAGGGGTAATCAGCCCCAGCATTTT; CDR3 protein: CASSPQGRGNQPQHF
V gene: TRBV2; clone size: NA; D gene: TRBD2; J gene: TRBJ2-2; CDR3 DNA: TGTGCCAGCAGCAGGACTAGCGGCACCGGGGAGCTGTTTTTT; CDR3 protein: CASSRTSGTGELFF
V gene: TRBV19; clone size: NA; D gene: TRBD2; J gene: TRBJ2-1; CDR3 DNA: TGTGCCAGTAGTCCACCGGGACTAGCGGGGGAGCAGTTCTTC; CDR3 protein: CASSPPGLAGEQFF
V gene: TRBV5-8; clone size: few; D gene: NA; J gene: TRBJ1-6; CDR3 DNA: TGTGCCAGCAGCCGAGGCACGAGCTATAATTCACCCCTCCACTTT; CDR3 protein: CASSRGTSYNSPLHF
V gene: TRBV19; clone size: NA; D gene: NA; J gene: TRBJ1-1; CDR3 DNA: TGTGCCAGTAGTATTTGGCAGAGGAACGCTTTCTTT; CDR3 protein: CASSIWQRNAFF
V gene: TRBV5-8; clone size: NA; D gene: TRBD1; J gene: TRBJ1-6; CDR3 DNA: TGTGCCAGCAGCCTCGGACAGGGGAACTCACCCCTCCACTTT; CDR3 protein: CASSLGQGNSPLHF
V gene: TRBV12-5; clone size: once; D gene: NA; J gene: TRBJ2-7; CDR3 DNA: TGTGCTAGTGGTTCCATGGGCCGATCCTACGAGCAGTACTTC; CDR3 protein: CASGSMGRSYEQYF
V gene: TRBV28; clone size: few; D gene: TRBD1; J gene: TRBJ1-2; CDR3 DNA: TGTGCCAGCACTACAGGGGGCTATGGCTACACCTTC; CDR3 protein: CASTTGGYGYTF
V gene: TRBV4-2; clone size: NA; D gene: NA; J gene: TRBJ1-5; CDR3 DNA: TGTGCCAGCAGCCGCGACCCCCCCGGGAATAGCAATCAGCCCCAGCATTTT; CDR3 protein: CASSRDPPGNSNQPQHF
V gene: TRBV5-1; clone size: NA; D gene: NA; J gene: TRBJ1-1; CDR3 DNA: TGCGCCAGCAGCTCTCAACAAAATGCTGAAGCTTTCTTT; CDR3 protein: CASSSQQNAEAFF
V gene: TRBV24-1; clone size: once; D gene: NA; J gene: TRBJ1-3; CDR3 DNA: TGTGCCACCAGTGCCAGGGACAGAAACACCATATATTTT; CDR3 protein: CATSARDRNTIYF
V gene: TRBV19; clone size: once; D gene: TRBD1; J gene: TRBJ2-5; CDR3 DNA: TGTGCCAGTTCGGCCGGGACAGGATTGTTGGAGACCCAGTACTTC; CDR3 protein: CASSAGTGLLETQYF
V gene: TRBV19; clone size: NA; D gene: TRBD2; J gene: TRBJ2-1; CDR3 DNA: TGTGCCAGTAGTAAGGCTAGCGGGGCCGCGGGGTTCTTC; CDR3 protein: CASSKASGAAGFF
V gene: TRBV29-1; clone size: NA; D gene: NA; J gene: TRBJ1-4; CDR3 DNA: TGCAGCGTTGGAGGTCCTACCAATGAAAAACTGTTTTTT; CDR3 protein: CSVGGPTNEKLFF
V gene: TRBV11-1; clone size: few; D gene: NA; J gene: TRBJ2-7; CDR3 DNA: TGTGCCAGCAGCTTAGAAGTCAGGGGCGTCGAGCAGTACTTC; CDR3 protein: CASSLEVRGVEQYF
V gene: TRBV5-6; clone size: NA; D gene: NA; J gene: TRBJ1-5; CDR3 DNA: TGTGCCAGCAGCTTGGCCGTTACAGGGACCTATCAGCCCCAGCATTTT; CDR3 protein: CASSLAVTGTYQPQHF